This T cell receptor beta chain was recorded in a study of CD8+CD57+ T cells in acquired aplastic anemia. Study context: The study obtained an average of about 3.2 ug of DNA from sorted CD4+ and CD8+ cells. General study points: Patients shared twenty-nine CD8+ CDR3 sequences with controls.

Before being chosen for sequencing, patients had shown CD8+CD57+ cell expansion by flow cytometry. The enrolled patients all had severe acquired aplastic anemia. The CDR3 covers 19 residues. This clonotype has at least ten counts. The antigen remains unidentified. The template for TCR beta VDJ and CDR3 sequence profiling was genomic DNA. TCRdb used MiXCR to reprocess the reads, holding one entry per CDR3 protein. The sample shows some 170,000 distinct CDR3 sequences, around 48% of them seen only once. This clonotype originated in a human donor with aplastic anemia. The chain uses TRBV12-1 and TRBJ2-1; the D call TRBD2 from the table was never checked on the DNA. TRBV12-1 is labeled a pseudogene. The sequenced sample consisted of sorted CD4+, CD8+, or CD8+CD57+ T cells (not recorded which) from PBMCs. The CDR3 here is CASQAPTGLAGGLDNEQFF. CDR3 DNA: TGTGCCAGCCAGGCCCCCACGGGACTAGCGGGGGGGCTTGACAATGAGCAGTTCTTC.